This record concerns one T cell receptor (beta chain) sequence. Its antigen is undetermined. The record originates from a study of shared clonotypes between healthy human individuals. Whole-study context: Each donor's CD8 memory used one plate, CD8 naive two, each CD4 subset three. Findings and limits, study-wide: A few donors had about 5% of their naive CD4 clonotypes in common. Clonotypes shared by all four donors outscored non-shared clonotypes in generation probability.

The V segment lost 2 bases and the J segment 8 bases; nucleotides outside the gene matches: 8. The V gene's germline CDR1 is LNHNV and CDR2 YYDKDF (reference sequence). The length of the CDR3 is 15 residues. Original processing notes: Filtering of immunoSEQ junctional sequences could not match full-length read filtering. Libraries were prepared by immunoSEQ multiplex PCR; TCRdb keeps only in-frame clonotypes and omits some of them. V, J and clone size are taken as reported in that table, and D and trimming were inferred from the DNA itself. The sample includes a few million clones, over 85% seen only once; the top ten take over 0.12%.

This clonotype was obtained from a man younger than 30 in good health. The specimen sequenced was naive CD4+ T cells sorted from blood. Sample subset: CD45RA+ positively selected. The J gene is TRBJ1-4, the V gene TRBV15; the match to TRBD1 covers 7 bases. CDR3 DNA sequence: TGTGCCACCAGCAGACACCGGGACAGCTTCGAAAAACTGTTTTTT. Protein: CATSRHRDSFEKLFF.